This TCR beta chain was identified in a study of T cell clonality in common variable immunodeficiency. This clone was seen at least ten times. Profiling relied on immunoSEQ multiplex PCR, and the TCRdb table lists in-frame clones only, not all of them. Altogether about 81,000 clones were found in the sample, and no singletons occur. The origin of this receptor is a person aged 18 to 70 in good health. The specimen sequenced was peripheral blood mononuclear cells.

The CDR3 loop is CASSSGTGGAGYTF. Incomplete CDR3 DNA: TGTGCCAGCAGCTCCGGGACAGGGGGCGCAGGC. J is TRBJ1-2 and V is TRBV7-3, with 12 bases aligning to TRBD1. The read falls 3 residues short of the CDR3 end, and the missing part is taken from the germline J gene. The germline gives CDR1 SGHTA, CDR2 FQGTGA. CDR3 length: 14 amino acids.